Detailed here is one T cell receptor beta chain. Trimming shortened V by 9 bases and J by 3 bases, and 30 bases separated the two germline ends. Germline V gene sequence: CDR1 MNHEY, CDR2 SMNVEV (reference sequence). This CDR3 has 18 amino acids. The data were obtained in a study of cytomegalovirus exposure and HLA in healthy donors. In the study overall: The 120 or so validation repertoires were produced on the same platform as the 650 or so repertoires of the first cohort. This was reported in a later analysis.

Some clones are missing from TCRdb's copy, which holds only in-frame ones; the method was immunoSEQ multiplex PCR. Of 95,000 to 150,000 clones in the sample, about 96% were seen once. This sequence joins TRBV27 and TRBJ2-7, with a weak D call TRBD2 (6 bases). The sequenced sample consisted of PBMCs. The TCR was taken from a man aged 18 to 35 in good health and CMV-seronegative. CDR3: CASAGDGGFIDGSYEQYF. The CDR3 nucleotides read TGTGCCAGTGCCGGGGATGGGGGGTTTATTGACGGGAGCTACGAGCAGTACTTC.